This TCR beta chain was profiled in a study of T-cell reconstitution after alpha-beta-depleted transplantation in children. The V and J ends lost 4 bases and 2 bases respectively, with 12 bases between them. The CDR3 covers 14 residues. CDR1 is MNHEY and CDR2 is SMNVEV in the germline V gene (reference sequence). This clonotype occurred many times. Unique molecular identifiers were incorporated into the prepared TCRbeta library. TCRdb re-called the PCR reads through MiXCR, storing one row per CDR3 protein. The sample holds around 370,000 distinct CDR3 sequences; about 9.4% are singletons and the top ten take under 3%.

The sample in question was PBMCs from the stem cell graft donor, obtained from the stem cell graft. The sequence was obtained from a human donor who donated a stem cell graft to a child with acute lymphoblastic leukemia. V is TRBV27 and J is TRBJ2-7; D not certain. DNA for the CDR3: TGTGCCAGCAGTTGGCTTCCCGACGCCTACGAGCAGTACTTC. Protein sequence: CASSWLPDAYEQYF.